A selection of T cell receptor beta chains follows, all from one sample in a study of T-cell memory formation after mild COVID-19. Each CDR3 protein gets one entry after TCRdb re-called the 5' RACE reads with MiXCR. In the table there are roughly 280,000 distinct CDR3 sequences, 15% to 20% of which are singletons. The sequencing input was PBMCs or a T cell subset sorted from them (not recorded which). These receptors originate from a man younger than 35 who had mild COVID-19 (a few samples of this study predate the infection). Cell type and time point are not known. The CDR3 runs from the conserved cysteine through the conserved F or W. The D gene is left open where the match is weak. Clone size is shown for a subset of rows, as once, few, many or a class of expanded clone.

V gene: TRBV7-6
clone size: few
D gene: -
J gene: TRBJ2-7
CDR3 protein: CASSLEDSYEQYF
CDR3 DNA: TGTGCCAGCAGCTTAGAGGACTCCTACGAGCAGTACTTC

V gene: TRBV7-3
clone size: -
D gene: -
J gene: TRBJ2-2
CDR3 protein: CASSPTPNGELFF
CDR3 DNA: TGTGCCAGCAGCCCCACTCCGAACGGGGAGCTGTTTTTT

V gene: TRBV5-1
clone size: -
D gene: -
J gene: TRBJ1-5
CDR3 protein: CASSPQVGNQPQHF
CDR3 DNA: TGCGCCAGCAGCCCCCAGGTGGGCAATCAGCCCCAGCATTTT

V gene: TRBV18
clone size: -
D gene: -
J gene: TRBJ1-5
CDR3 protein: CASSLGPMEQPQHF
CDR3 DNA: TGTGCCAGCTCCCTTGGGCCCATGGAACAGCCCCAGCATTTT

V gene: TRBV7-3
clone size: few
D gene: -
J gene: TRBJ1-2
CDR3 protein: CASSFDPGYGYTF
CDR3 DNA: TGTGCCAGCAGCTTCGATCCGGGGTATGGCTACACCTTC

V gene: TRBV12-3/TRBV12-4
clone size: -
D gene: TRBD1
J gene: TRBJ2-1
CDR3 protein: CASSLEQGAGDEQFF
CDR3 DNA: TGTGCCAGCAGTTTAGAGCAGGGGGCCGGGGATGAGCAGTTCTTC

V gene: TRBV6-2/TRBV6-3
clone size: -
D gene: -
J gene: TRBJ1-4
CDR3 protein: CASSELILARTGEKLFF
CDR3 DNA: TGTGCCAGCAGTGAACTGATCCTGGCGCGGACGGGGGAAAAACTGTTTTTT

V gene: TRBV7-2
clone size: -
D gene: TRBD2
J gene: TRBJ2-5
CDR3 protein: CASSFGLAGQETQYF
CDR3 DNA: TGTGCCAGCAGCTTCGGACTAGCGGGGCAAGAGACCCAGTACTTC

V gene: TRBV20-1
clone size: -
D gene: TRBD2
J gene: TRBJ2-3
CDR3 protein: CSAEGTSGGAEYF
CDR3 DNA: TGCAGTGCAGAAGGGACTAGCGGGGGGGCGGAGTATTTT

V gene: TRBV12-3/TRBV12-4
clone size: -
D gene: -
J gene: TRBJ1-1
CDR3 protein: CASSYAGLNTEAFF
CDR3 DNA: TGTGCCAGCAGTTATGCGGGACTGAACACTGAAGCTTTCTTT

V gene: TRBV5-6
clone size: -
D gene: -
J gene: TRBJ1-2
CDR3 protein: CASSLTTYGYTF
CDR3 DNA: TGTGCCAGCAGCTTGACGACCTATGGCTACACCTTC

V gene: TRBV12-3/TRBV12-4
clone size: -
D gene: -
J gene: TRBJ2-7
CDR3 protein: CASTPRTYGEQYF
CDR3 DNA: TGTGCCAGCACTCCCCGTACCTACGGGGAGCAGTACTTC

V gene: TRBV7-2
clone size: few
D gene: TRBD1
J gene: TRBJ2-1
CDR3 protein: CASSSTDRGNEQFF
CDR3 DNA: TGTGCCAGCAGCTCGACGGACAGGGGTAATGAGCAGTTCTTC

V gene: TRBV5-1
clone size: few
D gene: -
J gene: TRBJ1-2
CDR3 protein: CASSFTQQGNGYTF
CDR3 DNA: TGCGCCAGCAGCTTTACCCAACAGGGTAATGGCTACACCTTC

V gene: TRBV20-1
clone size: few
D gene: TRBD2
J gene: TRBJ2-3
CDR3 protein: CSAKLAGDTDTQYF
CDR3 DNA: TGCAGTGCCAAACTAGCGGGGGACACAGATACGCAGTATTTT

V gene: TRBV5-1
clone size: -
D gene: TRBD1
J gene: TRBJ1-1
CDR3 protein: CASSPGNWDSLGGAFF
CDR3 DNA: TGCGCCAGCAGCCCCGGGAATTGGGACAGCCTCGGCGGAGCTTTCTTT

V gene: TRBV12-3/TRBV12-4
clone size: few
D gene: -
J gene: TRBJ2-1
CDR3 protein: CASTVRQRPYNEQFF
CDR3 DNA: TGTGCCAGCACCGTCCGACAGAGACCCTACAATGAGCAGTTCTTC

V gene: TRBV18
clone size: few
D gene: TRBD1
J gene: TRBJ1-2
CDR3 protein: CASSPLTGRNYGYTF
CDR3 DNA: TGTGCCAGCTCACCATTGACAGGGCGCAACTATGGCTACACCTTC

V gene: TRBV7-9
clone size: -
D gene: -
J gene: TRBJ2-1
CDR3 protein: CASSSETVNEQFF
CDR3 DNA: TGTGCCAGCAGCTCCGAGACAGTGAATGAGCAGTTCTTC

V gene: TRBV7-9
clone size: few
D gene: -
J gene: TRBJ2-3
CDR3 protein: CASSPIQDTQYF
CDR3 DNA: TGTGCCAGCAGCCCCATTCAAGATACGCAGTATTTT

V gene: TRBV7-2
clone size: few
D gene: -
J gene: TRBJ2-5
CDR3 protein: CASSLVVSTRQETQYF
CDR3 DNA: TGTGCCAGCAGCTTAGTTGTCAGCACCAGGCAAGAGACCCAGTACTTC

V gene: TRBV3-1
clone size: few
D gene: TRBD2
J gene: TRBJ2-7
CDR3 protein: CASSHRNRDYSYEQYF
CDR3 DNA: TGTGCCAGCAGCCATAGAAACCGGGACTACTCCTACGAGCAGTACTTC

V gene: TRBV4-3
clone size: few
D gene: -
J gene: TRBJ1-6
CDR3 protein: CASSHLPPQGGDSPLHF
CDR3 DNA: TGCGCCAGCAGCCACCTTCCCCCACAGGGCGGCGATTCACCCCTCCACTTT